The entry below gives a single TCR beta chain sequence along with its context. The time point here: newly diagnosed GD, antithyroid drugs for less than 3 months. The TCR library was prepared using RNA isolated from PBMCs. TCR beta libraries were built with iRepertoire HTBI primers and Arm-PCR of CDR3 regions. TCRdb independently ran MiXCR on the multiplex PCR reads; one entry per CDR3 protein. The sample carries hundreds of thousands of distinct CDR3 sequences, roughly 15% recorded once. The sample belongs to a study of regulatory T cells in long-lasting Graves disease. Germline assignment: CDR1 KGHSH and CDR2 LQKENI. V lost 3 bases and J lost 3; bases outside the gene matches: 13. This CDR3 has 17 residues. The same sample was also used in a study of T cells in Graves' hyperthyroidism and ophthalmopathy. That investigation notes: Any patient presenting with uncontrolled infection, other autoimmune disease, pregnancy or lactation was left out.

The sequence was collected from a woman in her thirties with Graves disease. The sample consisted of peripheral blood mononuclear cells (PBMCs), taken at new diagnosis, from a patient treated with antithyroid drugs. V and J are TRBV18 and TRBJ1-1, with 7 bases lining up with TRBD1. CDR3: CASSPRQGGAWDTEAFF. The CDR3 nucleotides read TGTGCCAGCTCACCGAGGCAGGGGGGCGCATGGGACACTGAAGCTTTCTTT.